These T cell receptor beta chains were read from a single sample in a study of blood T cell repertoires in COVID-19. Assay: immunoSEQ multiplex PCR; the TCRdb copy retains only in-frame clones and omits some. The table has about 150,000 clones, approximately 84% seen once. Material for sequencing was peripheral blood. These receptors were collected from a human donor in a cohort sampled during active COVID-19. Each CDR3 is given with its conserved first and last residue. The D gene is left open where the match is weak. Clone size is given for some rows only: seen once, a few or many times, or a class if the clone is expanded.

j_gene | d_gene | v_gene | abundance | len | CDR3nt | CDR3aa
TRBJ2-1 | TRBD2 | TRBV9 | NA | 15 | TGTGCCAGCAGCGTAGGGACTAGCGGGCGGAATGAGCAGTTCTTC | CASSVGTSGRNEQFF
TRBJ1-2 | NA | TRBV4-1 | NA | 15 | TGCGCCAGCAGCCAAGCTCCGAGCCACCCCAATGGCTACACCTTC | CASSQAPSHPNGYTF
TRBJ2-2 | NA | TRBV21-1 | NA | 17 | TGTGCCAGCAGCACAAGGGACAGGGGGCGTTTCACCGGGGAGCTGTTTTTT | CASSTRDRGRFTGELFF
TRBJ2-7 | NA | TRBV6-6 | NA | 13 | TGTGCCAGCAGTTACGCCAGGGGCTACGAGCAGTACTTC | CASSYARGYEQYF
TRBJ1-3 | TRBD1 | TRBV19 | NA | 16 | TGTGCCAGTAGCGATGGACAGGGAAGCTCTGGAAACACCATATATTTT | CASSDGQGSSGNTIYF
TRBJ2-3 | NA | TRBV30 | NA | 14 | TGTGCCTGGAGTGCCGGGACTGCAACAGATACGCAGTATTTT | CAWSAGTATDTQYF
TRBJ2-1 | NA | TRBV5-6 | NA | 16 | TGTGCCAGCAGCTTGAGGCGGGGAACCTCCTACAATGAGCAGTTCTTC | CASSLRRGTSYNEQFF
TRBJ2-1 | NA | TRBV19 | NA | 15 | TGTGCCAGTAGTAATGCGCGCATCTCCTACAATGAGCAGTTCTTC | CASSNARISYNEQFF
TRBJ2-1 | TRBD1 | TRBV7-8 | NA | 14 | TGTGCCAGCAGCCCCAAAGACAGGGCTAATGAGCAGTTCTTC | CASSPKDRANEQFF
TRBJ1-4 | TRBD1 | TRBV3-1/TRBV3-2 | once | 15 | TGTGCCAGCAGCCGGCCGGGACAGGGAGCCGAAAAACTGTTTTTT | CASSRPGQGAEKLFF
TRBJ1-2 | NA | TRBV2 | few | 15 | TGTGCCAGCAGTGGGTCAGGGGACCTAAAATATGGCTACACCTTC | CASSGSGDLKYGYTF
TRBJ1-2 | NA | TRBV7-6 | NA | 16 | TGTGCCAGCAGCCATATTGGCGGGAGAAGTCAGTATGGCTACACCTTC | CASSHIGGRSQYGYTF
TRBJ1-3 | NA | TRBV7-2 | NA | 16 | TGTGCCAGCAGCAATTACAGGCTAACCTCTGGAAACACCATATATTTT | CASSNYRLTSGNTIYF
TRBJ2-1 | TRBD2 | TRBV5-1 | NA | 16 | TGCGCCAGCAGCTTGGGGGGAGGGCCGGCCTACAATGAGCAGTTCTTC | CASSLGGGPAYNEQFF
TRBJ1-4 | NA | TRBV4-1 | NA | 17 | TGCGCCAGCAGCCAAGATAGAAGGGGGAGTGGTAATGAAAAACTGTTTTTT | CASSQDRRGSGNEKLFF
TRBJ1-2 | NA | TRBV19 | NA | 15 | TGTGCCATCAGCGAGGATGGTCTTACGGGATATGGCTACACCTTC | CAISEDGLTGYGYTF
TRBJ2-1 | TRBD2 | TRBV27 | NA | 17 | TGTGCCAGCAGCGACGGACTAGCGGGAGGGCATGGGGATGAGCAGTTCTTC | CASSDGLAGGHGDEQFF
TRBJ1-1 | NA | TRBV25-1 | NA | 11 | TGTGCCAGCACAGGCTTGTCTGAAGCTTTCTTT | CASTGLSEAFF
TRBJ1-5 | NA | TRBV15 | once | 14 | TGTGCCACCAGCAGAGTAGGGGTCGGTCAGCCCCAGCATTTT | CATSRVGVGQPQHF
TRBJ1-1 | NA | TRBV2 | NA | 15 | TGTGCCAGCACTCCCGTCTCAGGGGTTTCCGCTGAAGCTTTCTTT | CASTPVSGVSAEAFF
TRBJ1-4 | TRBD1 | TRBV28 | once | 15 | TGTGCCAGCAGTTTTTTCTTACAGGGGTCCCAAAAACTGTTTTTT | CASSFFLQGSQKLFF
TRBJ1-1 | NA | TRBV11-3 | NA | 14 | TGTGCCAGCAGCTACTCAAGGGGAAAGACTGAAGCTTTCTTT | CASSYSRGKTEAFF
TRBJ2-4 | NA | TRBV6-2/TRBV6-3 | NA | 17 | TGTGCCAGCAGTTACTCGAAGGGACAATATGGCAAAAACATTCAGTACTTC | CASSYSKGQYGKNIQYF
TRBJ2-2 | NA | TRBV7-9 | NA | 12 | TGTGCCAGCAGCTTTCGGACCGGGGAGCTGTTTTTT | CASSFRTGELFF
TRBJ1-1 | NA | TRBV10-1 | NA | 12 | TGCGCCAGCAGTGCAGGGATGACTGAAGCTTTCTTT | CASSAGMTEAFF
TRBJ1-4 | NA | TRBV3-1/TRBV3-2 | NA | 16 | TGTGCCAGCAGCCGCCGGGGGGTTGGGGGAAATGAAAAACTGTTTTTT | CASSRRGVGGNEKLFF
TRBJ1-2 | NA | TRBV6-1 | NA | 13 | TGTGCCAGCAGTGAAGGGACGGGGTATGGCTACACCTTC | CASSEGTGYGYTF
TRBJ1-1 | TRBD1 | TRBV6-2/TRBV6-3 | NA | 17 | TGTGCCAGCAGTACAACAGGGGCGGTCGACTTTAACACTGAAGCTTTCTTT | CASSTTGAVDFNTEAFF
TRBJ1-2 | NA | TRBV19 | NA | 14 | TGTGCCAGTAGTATAGGGGAGGGGAACTATGGCTACACCTTC | CASSIGEGNYGYTF
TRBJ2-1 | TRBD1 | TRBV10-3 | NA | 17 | TGTGCCATCAGTGAGTCAGTGGGGCGACAGGGGGCCAATGAGCAGTTCTTC | CAISESVGRQGANEQFF
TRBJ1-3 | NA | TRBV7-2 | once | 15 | TGTGCCAGCAGCCCAGGGAGGCGCTCTGGAAACACCATATATTTT | CASSPGRRSGNTIYF